This T cell receptor beta chain emerged from a study of long-term antiretroviral therapy in people with HIV. At survey level, the immunoSEQ assay was run in its v3.0 version. Method: immunoSEQ multiplex PCR; TCRdb's copy keeps in-frame clones and lacks some. The table includes more than 20,000 clones, 84% detected once. Study outcomes and limitations: Sampling of blood ran from the mid-2000s to the late 2010s, and older ART regimens were possibly in use.

The CDR3 has 15 amino acids. Per the germline V gene, CDR1 is SGHTA and CDR2 is FQGTGA. Trimming removed 5 bases from V and 9 bases from J, with 20 bases in between. Comments on this clone: Its specificity is not known.

The sequenced sample was unsorted PBMCs, obtained 0.5 years before starting antiretroviral therapy. The gene calls are TRBV7-3 and TRBJ2-1, with D perhaps TRBD1 (6 bases). The TCR sequence derives from a man aged 35-49 years with HIV. CDR3 amino acids: CASSPYRVQTSEQFF. The CDR3 DNA reads as TGTGCCAGCAGCCCCTACAGGGTCCAAACTAGTGAGCAGTTCTTC.